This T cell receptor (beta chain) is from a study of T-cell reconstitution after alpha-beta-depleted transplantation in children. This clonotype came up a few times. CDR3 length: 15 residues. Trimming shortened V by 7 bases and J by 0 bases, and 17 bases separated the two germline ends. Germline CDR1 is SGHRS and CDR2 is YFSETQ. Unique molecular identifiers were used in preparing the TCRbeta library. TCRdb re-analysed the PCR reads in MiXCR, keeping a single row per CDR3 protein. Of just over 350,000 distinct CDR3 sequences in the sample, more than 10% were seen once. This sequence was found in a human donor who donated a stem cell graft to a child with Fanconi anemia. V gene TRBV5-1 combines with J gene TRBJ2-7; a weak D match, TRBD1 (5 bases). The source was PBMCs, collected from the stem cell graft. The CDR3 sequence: CASASAGSSSYEQYF. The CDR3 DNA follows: TGCGCCAGCGCCTCGGCAGGGTCCAGCTCCTACGAGCAGTACTTC.